This TCR beta chain was found in a study of cytomegalovirus exposure and HLA in healthy donors. Across the whole study: One earlier analysis, a look at approximately 180 million T cells, found some 110 million unique TCR beta sequences. Study-wide results and limits: Researchers catalogued 164 TCR beta chains as cytomegalovirus-associated. For presence/absence analyses, sequencing depth was assumed to be roughly uniform across donors.

With 60 Vbeta and 13 Jbeta primers, the PCR was carried out. Clones were sequenced by immunoSEQ multiplex PCR, and TCRdb holds only the in-frame ones, with some missing. In the table there are fewer than 200,000 clones, more than 9.5% of which are singletons. The J segment lost 1 base and the V segment lost 5 bases, leaving 7 bases of the junction unmatched. CDR1 and CDR2 from the germline V gene are SEHNR and FQNEAQ (reference sequence). The CDR3 sequence is 15 residues long. As concerns this clone: Its cognate antigen is unknown.

Sequencing was performed on PBMCs. The clonotype was recovered from a man aged 45-65 years in good health and CMV-seropositive. J is TRBJ1-1 and V is TRBV7-9; the match to TRBD1 covers 7 bases. The CDR3 sequence is CASSPMTGTNTEAFF. The CDR3 nucleotides read TGTGCCAGCAGCCCAATGACAGGGACGAACACTGAAGCTTTCTTT.